The entry that follows covers one T cell receptor beta chain sequence. This clonotype appeared many times. The specificity of this receptor is unknown. Per-base quality was not reported, and no clone a single base away is much larger than it. This sample stems from a study of T cells of healthy individuals (dated by TCRdb to about 2018). Library preparation used 5' RACE. Data came from an Illumina MiSeq. Clones were called with MiXCR by TCRdb after fastp trimmed the public reads at Q25, and only in-frame beta chains were retained. Rows with one shared CDR3 protein collapse into an entry with the most common genes and DNA. The sample table lists around 63,000 distinct CDR3 sequences, roughly 17% of them with a count of one. Of the sample, approximately 4.8% is held by the ten largest clones. V is pared back by 4 bases and J by 0 bases, with 7 bases lying between the germline termini. From cysteine to phenylalanine, the CDR3 is 15 amino acids long. CDR3 DNA only is kept here, 45 bases in frame from base 1.

Recombination connected TRBV12-3 or TRBV12-4 to TRBJ1-6, with the D gene not confidently named. This sequence originates from a human donor in good health. The DNA sequence reads TGTGCCAGCAGTTCTTGGAGCTCCTATAATTCACCCCTCCACTTT. Translated, this is CASSSWSSYNSPLHF.